This TCR beta chain was captured in a study of blood T cell repertoires in COVID-19. Study details: Both acute and convalescent COVID-19 samples were obtained from the United States, Italy and Spain.

The CDR3 contains 14 residues. Germline loops: CDR1 SGHKS, CDR2 YYEKEE (reference sequence). With 5 bases clipped from V and 2 bases from J, the junction kept 3 bases outside the gene matches. This clone appeared once. Profiling relied on immunoSEQ multiplex PCR, and the TCRdb table lists in-frame clones only, not all of them. Of 60,000 or so clones detected, around 90% appear once; the ten largest clones hold 1.5% to 2%. This TCR was recovered from a human donor in a cohort sampled during active COVID-19. Material for sequencing was peripheral blood. The rearrangement joins TRBV5-5 to TRBJ2-7; 11 bases match TRBD1. CDR3 amino acids: CASSPGQGAYEQYF. The CDR3 DNA is TGTGCCAGCAGTCCGGGACAGGGGGCCTACGAGCAGTACTTC. The entire variable domain, with the rest obtained from reference TRBV5-5 and TRBJ2-7, is as follows: DAGVTQSPTHLIKTRGQQVTLRCSPISGHKSVSWYQQVLGQGPQFIFQYYEKEERGRGNFPDRFSARQFPNYSSELNVNALLLGDSALYLCASSPGQGAYEQYFGPGTRLTVT.